The 29 T cell receptor beta chains presented below share a single source sample, sequenced in a study of blood T cell repertoires in COVID-19. Clones were read by immunoSEQ multiplex PCR, and TCRdb kept only the in-frame ones, dropping some. This sample has some 370,000 clones, with approximately 87% found just once. Sequencing was done on a sample of peripheral blood. These receptors were collected from a woman under 40 with COVID-19, enrolled during active disease.

This clone has only one observation. V is TRBV7-6 and J is TRBJ2-3, with 8 bases identical to TRBD2. The CDR3 has 14 residues. Germline lookup yields CDR1 SGHVS and CDR2 FNYEAQ. V lost 8 bases and J lost 6; bases outside the gene matches: 10. CDR3 nucleotide sequence: TGTGCCAGCGCGGGAACGGGAGGGCGGGATACGCAGTATTTT. This gives the protein CASAGTGGRDTQYF.

This clone was observed a single time. This rearrangement joins TRBV7-6 to TRBJ1-1; the D gene is possibly TRBD1 (5 bases). V was clipped by 9 bases and J by 2 bases, with 13 bases between them. The CDR3 is 13 amino acids. The germline V gene has CDR1 SGHVS and CDR2 FNYEAQ. The CDR3, as DNA: TGTGCCAGTAGGACGACAGCCAACACTGAAGCTTTCTTT. This translates into CASRTTANTEAFF.

V usage is TRBV7-6 and J usage is TRBJ1-3; TRBD1 matches at 9 bases. The CDR3 covers 15 residues. J gave up 4 bases and V 5 bases, and 6 bases lay outside the gene matches. Germline V CDR1 and CDR2: SGHVS, FNYEAQ. CDR3 protein: CASSRTGTGGNTIYF. CDR3 bases: TGTGCCAGCAGCCGGACCGGGACAGGGGGAAACACCATATATTTT.

The V and J genes are TRBV5-4 and TRBJ1-4; D not resolved. The CDR3 extends over 14 amino acids. Germline V gene sequence: CDR1 SGHNT, CDR2 YYREEE (reference sequence). The V and J ends lost 4 bases and 4 bases respectively, with 11 bases between them. The CDR3 here is CASSPGGSNEKLFF. CDR3 bases: TGTGCCAGCAGCCCAGGAGGGAGTAATGAAAAACTGTTTTTT.

The rearrangement uses TRBV2 and TRBJ1-6; the D gene is possibly TRBD1 (6 bases). The CDR3 sequence is 13 residues long. Per the germline V gene, CDR1 is SNHLY and CDR2 is FYNNEI. V lost 5 bases, J lost 5 bases, and 7 bases lay in between. The CDR3 coding sequence is TGTGCCAGCAGTTACAGGGATAATTCACCCCTCCACTTT. Its translation: CASSYRDNSPLHF.

The chain combines TRBV15 with TRBJ1-4, with D possibly matching TRBD1 (6 bases). V was cut by 8 bases and J by 8 bases, with 15 bases left in between. There are 13 residues in the CDR3. The germline V gene has CDR1 LNHNV and CDR2 YYDKDF (reference sequence). CDR3 in amino acids: CATPDRTSEKLFF. For the CDR3, the DNA is TGTGCCACCCCCGACAGGACTAGCGAAAAACTGTTTTTT.

This clone has a single count. V is TRBV13 and J is TRBJ2-3; the D is unclear. V lost 1 base and J lost 3, with 8 bases in between. Germline CDR1 and CDR2: PRHDT and FYEKMQ (reference sequence). The CDR3 is 14 amino acids. The CDR3 sequence: CASSLDGRTDTQYF. The CDR3 DNA reads as TGTGCCAGCAGCTTAGATGGCAGGACAGATACGCAGTATTTT.

The J gene is TRBJ2-1, the V gene TRBV4-1; possibly TRBD2 for D (6 bases). Trimming cost V 2 bases and J 3 bases, with 11 bases left between them. The CDR3 sequence is 15 residues long. Germline CDR1 MGHRA, CDR2 YSYEKL. The CDR3, as DNA: TGCGCCAGCAGCCAACAGGAGGGCTACTACAATGAGCAGTTCTTC. Amino acid sequence: CASSQQEGYYNEQFF.

This sequence joins TRBV10-3 and TRBJ2-3; tentatively, D is TRBD2 (5 bases). There are 12 residues in the CDR3. Per the germline V gene, CDR1 is ENHRY and CDR2 is SYGVKD. V lost 8 bases and J 2 bases, leaving 8 bases between the germline ends. Here the CDR3 reads CAIVGDTDTQYF. The DNA for the CDR3 is TGTGCCATCGTGGGAGACACAGATACGCAGTATTTT.

V and J are TRBV4-1 and TRBJ2-7, with TRBD2 identical over 9 bases. Trimming removed 4 bases from V and 7 bases from J; junction bases left unmatched: 11. The CDR3 has 15 residues. Germline V gives CDR1 MGHRA, CDR2 YSYEKL. The DNA of the CDR3 is TGCGCCAGCAGCCGAGGGGCGGGAGGGACGGAGGAGCAGTACTTC. Protein sequence: CASSRGAGGTEEQYF.

The rearrangement uses TRBV3-1 (or the pseudogene TRBV3-2) and TRBJ2-7; 9 bases line up with TRBD2. The trim removed 4 bases at V and 4 bases at J, leaving 8 bases unmatched. Germline CDR1 and CDR2: LGHDT and YNNKEL (reference sequence). The CDR3 length is 15 residues. CDR3 sequence (DNA): TGTGCCAGCAGCCCCGGACTAGCGTTTTTGTACGAGCAGTACTTC. It translates to CASSPGLAFLYEQYF.

This chain uses TRBV19 with TRBJ2-1, with 8 bases fitting TRBD1. The J segment lost 8 bases and the V segment lost 1 base, leaving 4 bases of the junction unmatched. The CDR3 totals 14 residues. The germline gives CDR1 LNHDA, CDR2 SQIVND (reference sequence). CDR3 nucleotides: TGTGCCAGTAGTATAGGGACAGGGTCTCATGAGCAGTTCTTC. Its protein product is CASSIGTGSHEQFF.

The rearrangement links TRBV6-2 or TRBV6-3 to TRBJ2-7; maybe TRBD2 (6 bases). The CDR3 extends over 15 amino acids. V lost 2 bases, J lost 4 bases, and 15 bases lay in between. Looked up from germline, CDR1 is MNHEY and CDR2 is SVGEGT. The CDR3 loop is CASSYVDGGRYEQYF. The CDR3 nucleotides read TGTGCCAGCAGTTACGTCGACGGGGGACGGTACGAGCAGTACTTC.

This clone was seen a single time. The chain joins TRBV2 to TRBJ1-1; D not resolved. The CDR3 is made up of 13 amino acids. V lost 1 base, J lost 2 bases, and 5 bases lay in between. CDR1 and CDR2 (germline): SNHLY, FYNNEI. The CDR3 spells CASSEVGNTEAFF. For the CDR3, the DNA is TGTGCCAGCAGTGAAGTCGGTAACACTGAAGCTTTCTTT. The full variable domain, completed using reference TRBV2 and TRBJ1-1, is EPEVTQTPSHQVTQMGQEVILRCVPISNHLYFYWYRQILGQKVEFLVSFYNNEISEKSEIFDDQFSVERPDGSNFTLKIRSTKLEDSAMYFCASSEVGNTEAFFGQGTRLTVV.

This clone has only one observation. This CDR3 is also generated by other DNA sequences in the sample. V gene TRBV13 combines with J gene TRBJ2-7; 15 positions agree with TRBD2. The CDR3 has 15 amino acids. Trimming cost V 6 bases and J 4 bases; bases outside gene matches: 4. Germline values: CDR1 PRHDT, CDR2 FYEKMQ (reference sequence). This CDR3 is CASSLGLAGGYEQYF. The CDR3 nucleotides read TGTGCCAGCAGTCTCGGACTAGCGGGAGGGTACGAGCAGTACTTC.

In its sample, this clone was seen a few times. The chain is built from TRBV5-1 and TRBJ2-2; D ambiguous. Germline CDR1 is SGHRS and CDR2 is YFSETQ. The V and J ends lost 0 bases and 6 bases respectively, with 6 bases between them. The CDR3 is 13 amino acids. The CDR3 coding sequence is TGCGCCAGCAGCTTGGATCGGGCCGGGGAGCTGTTTTTT. This sequence encodes CASSLDRAGELFF.

This chain joins TRBV6-5 and TRBJ1-1, with TRBD1 matching 9 bases. The CDR3 covers 16 residues. The germline V gene encodes CDR1 MNHEY and CDR2 SVGAGI. Losses at the gene ends were 2 bases for V and 1 base for J; bases not matched to a gene: 5. This CDR3 reads CASSYGTGSRNTEAFF. CDR3 DNA: TGTGCCAGCAGTTACGGGACAGGGAGTAGGAACACTGAAGCTTTCTTT.

The chain combines TRBV30 with TRBJ1-5; a possible D gene is TRBD1 (6 bases). The CDR3 is made up of 14 amino acids. V lost 0 bases to trimming and J lost 4 bases, with 10 bases between them. The germline V gene has CDR1 GTSNPN and CDR2 SVGIG (reference sequence). CDR3 DNA: TGTGCCTGGAGTGTAGCCACAGGGAATCAGCCCCAGCATTTT. It is translated as CAWSVATGNQPQHF.

This clone was observed once. The chain carries TRBV24-1 and TRBJ1-2, with 8 bases aligning to TRBD1. The germline gives CDR1 KGHDR, CDR2 SFDVKD. This CDR3 has 16 amino acids. The ends lost 3 bases at V and 4 bases at J; junction bases unmatched: 9. CDR3 nucleotide sequence: TGTGCCACCAGTGATCTACTAGAGACAGGGGTCTATGGCTACACCTTC. It encodes CATSDLLETGVYGYTF.

The CDR3, as DNA: TGCGCCAGCAGCTTGGTCCTCACCGGGGAGCTGTTTTTT. This encodes CASSLVLTGELFF. J is TRBJ2-2 and V is TRBV5-1, with no clear D. From germline, CDR1 is SGHRS and CDR2 YFSETQ. The CDR3 consists of 13 residues. V was cut by 0 bases and J by 4 bases, with 4 bases left in between.

V and J are TRBV7-2 and TRBJ2-7; 15 nucleotides align to TRBD2. Trimming at V came to 3 bases and at J to 4 bases, leaving 1 base not matched to a gene. Germline V gene sequence: CDR1 SGHTA, CDR2 FQGNSA. The CDR3 has 15 residues. The CDR3 sequence: CASSFGLAGGYEQYF. Here the CDR3 DNA reads TGTGCCAGCAGCTTCGGACTAGCGGGAGGGTACGAGCAGTACTTC.

The rearrangement links TRBV4-1 to TRBJ2-7; possible D gene TRBD1, 6 bases. With 4 bases removed from V and 5 bases from J, the gap between germline ends came to 15 bases. The germline V gene encodes CDR1 MGHRA and CDR2 YSYEKL. The CDR3 is 14 amino acids. The CDR3: CASSRIQGLNEQYF. CDR3 nucleotides: TGCGCCAGCAGCCGCATTCAGGGGCTCAACGAGCAGTACTTC.

The chain combines TRBV28 with TRBJ1-3; D unclear. The CDR3 loop spans 15 amino acids. V was pared by 3 bases and J by 0 bases, with 9 bases between. Germline lookup yields CDR1 MDHEN and CDR2 SYDVKM. CDR3 coding DNA: TGTGCCAGCAGTTTTGGCAGGCTCTCTGGAAACACCATATATTTT. As protein: CASSFGRLSGNTIYF.

The V gene is TRBV5-1, the J gene TRBJ2-6; D possibly corresponds to TRBD1 (5 bases). The CDR3 sequence is 15 residues long. Looked up from germline, CDR1 is SGHRS and CDR2 is YFSETQ. Trimming pared 0 bases from V and 2 bases from J, leaving 6 bases between. CDR3 in amino acids: CASSLGQTGANVLTF. The CDR3 nucleotides read TGCGCCAGCAGCTTGGGACAGACTGGGGCCAACGTCCTGACTTTC.

This sequence joins TRBV5-1 and TRBJ2-1; 8 nucleotides match TRBD2. The CDR3 spans 15 residues. Per germline, CDR1 SGHRS and CDR2 YFSETQ. Germline trimming cut 1 base from V and 5 bases from J; bases unmatched to any gene: 5. In nucleotides, the CDR3 is TGCGCCAGCAGCTTGATGAGCGGGGGCAACAATGAGCAGTTCTTC. Residues: CASSLMSGGNNEQFF.

CDR3 sequence reads: CASSFRGASIGGDYGYTF. CDR3 in DNA: TGTGCCAGCAGCTTTCGAGGGGCAAGTATCGGGGGAGACTATGGCTACACCTTC. The V gene is TRBV5-8, the J gene TRBJ1-2; maybe TRBD1 (5 bases). V was trimmed by 2 bases and J by 3 bases, leaving 23 bases between them. Germline assignment: CDR1 SGHTS and CDR2 YDEGEE. The CDR3 consists of 18 residues. The full variable domain, its missing parts supplied by reference TRBV5-8 and TRBJ1-2, is EAGVTQSPTHLIKTRGQQATLRCSPISGHTSVYWYQQALGLGLQFLLWYDEGEERNRGNFPPRFSGRQFPNYSSELNVNALELEDSALYLCASSFRGASIGGDYGYTFGSGTRLTVV.

In DNA, the CDR3 is TGCGCCAGCAGCTTGAGGGAAGGACAGGGTAGAGAGCAGTACTTC. This encodes CASSLREGQGREQYF. The V call is TRBV5-1, the J call TRBJ2-7; 8 bases are a match to TRBD1. This CDR3 is 15 amino acids long. J was trimmed by 7 bases and V by 1 base; bases with no gene match: 10. Per the germline V gene, CDR1 is SGHRS and CDR2 is YFSETQ. Drawing the rest from reference TRBV5-1 and TRBJ2-7, the complete variable domain is KAGVTQTPRYLIKTRGQQVTLSCSPISGHRSVSWYQQTPGQGLQFLFEYFSETQRNKGNFPGRFSGRQFSNSRSEMNVSTLELGDSALYLCASSLREGQGREQYFGPGTRLTVT.

The rearrangement joins TRBV6-5 to TRBJ1-1, with 8 nucleotides matching TRBD1. The CDR3 loop spans 14 amino acids. The germline gives CDR1 MNHEY, CDR2 SVGAGI. Trimming cost V 5 bases and J 5 bases; bases outside gene matches: 7. DNA for the CDR3: TGTGCCAGCAGTCCTTGGACAGGGAGAACTGAAGCTTTCTTT. Protein: CASSPWTGRTEAFF.

V and J are TRBV28 and TRBJ2-7; 7 bases are shared with TRBD2. Germline values: CDR1 MDHEN, CDR2 SYDVKM. With V trimmed by 4 bases and J by 3 bases, 12 bases remained unmatched. This CDR3 has 16 residues. The CDR3 spells CASSWGAGFGDYEQYF. CDR3 sequence (DNA): TGTGCCAGCAGTTGGGGAGCGGGATTTGGGGACTACGAGCAGTACTTC. Using reference TRBV28 and TRBJ2-7 for the parts outside the CDR3, the full variable domain is DVKVTQSSRYLVKRTGEKVFLECVQDMDHENMFWYRQDPGLGLRLIYFSYDVKMKEKGDIPEGYSVSREKKERFSLILESASTNQTSMYLCASSWGAGFGDYEQYFGPGTRLTVT.